These T cell receptor beta chains were read from a single sample in a study of T cells in Graves' hyperthyroidism and ophthalmopathy. MiXCR was run by TCRdb on the multiplex PCR reads, yielding one entry per CDR3 protein. The sample lists approximately 620,000 distinct CDR3 sequences, approximately 13% seen once, with 5.5% to 7.5% in the top ten. The sample was blood. All receptors derive from a woman aged 25 to 45 with Graves' hyperthyroidism that later progressed to Graves' ophthalmopathy. The CDR3 runs from the conserved cysteine through the conserved F or W. Fields, in order: J gene, CDR3 length, D gene, V gene, clone size, CDR3 DNA, CDR3 protein. D genes are given only for firm matches. The size field reads once, few, many or a size class.

>TRBJ1-4|14|NA|TRBV30|many
TGTGCCTCCGTCTCGGAACAGTCTACCGAAAAACTGTTTTTT
CASVSEQSTEKLFF
>TRBJ2-7|14|TRBD2|TRBV11-2|many
TGTGCCAGCAGCTTAAGGCGGGAGCAGTACGAGCAGTACTTC
CASSLRREQYEQYF
>TRBJ1-6|15|NA|TRBV9|few
TGTGCCAGCAGCCCGGACCTACAGGGAAACTCACCCCTCCACTTT
CASSPDLQGNSPLHF
>TRBJ2-7|17|TRBD2|TRBV28|many
TGTGCCAGCAGTTTAGGCCTAGCGGGGGCCCCCCTCTACGAGCAGTACTTC
CASSLGLAGAPLYEQYF
>TRBJ2-5|12|NA|TRBV10-3|many
TGTGCCACCAGGGGTCCGCAAGAGACCCAGTACTTC
CATRGPQETQYF
>TRBJ2-1|15|TRBD2|TRBV19|many
TGCGCCAGTAGGAGTAGCGGGAGCTCCTACAATGAGCAGTTCTTC
CASRSSGSSYNEQFF
>TRBJ2-6|17|NA|TRBV7-9|few
TGTGCCAGCAGCCCATGGGGGGAGGACTCTGGGGCCAACGTCCTGACTTTC
CASSPWGEDSGANVLTF
>TRBJ1-1|13|NA|TRBV27|many
TGTGCCAGCAGTTGGACGGGGGACGCTGAAGCTTTCTTT
CASSWTGDAEAFF
>TRBJ2-7|14|NA|TRBV18|many
TGTGCCAGCAGCCCTGGGGGGCAAACCTACGAGCAGTACTTC
CASSPGGQTYEQYF
>TRBJ1-5|16|NA|TRBV7-8|few
TGTGCCAGCAGCTTAGATGTGGGGCTGGGAGATCAGCCCCAGCATTTT
CASSLDVGLGDQPQHF
>TRBJ2-5|16|TRBD2|TRBV10-3|few
TGTGCCATCAGTGATACCCTAGCGGGGTCACAAGAGACCCAGTACTTC
CAISDTLAGSQETQYF
>TRBJ1-1|15|NA|TRBV5-1|few
TGCGCCAGCAGCCTTGCTTTGTTCGGGGGCACTGAAGCTTTCTTT
CASSLALFGGTEAFF